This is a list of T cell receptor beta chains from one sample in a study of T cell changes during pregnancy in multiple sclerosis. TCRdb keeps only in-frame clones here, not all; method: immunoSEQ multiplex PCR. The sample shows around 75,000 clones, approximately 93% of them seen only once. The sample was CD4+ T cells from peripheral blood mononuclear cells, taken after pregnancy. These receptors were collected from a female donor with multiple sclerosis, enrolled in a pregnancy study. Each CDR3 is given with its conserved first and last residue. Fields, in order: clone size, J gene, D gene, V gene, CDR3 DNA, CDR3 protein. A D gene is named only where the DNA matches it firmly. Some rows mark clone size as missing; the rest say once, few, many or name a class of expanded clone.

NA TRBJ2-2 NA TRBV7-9 TGTGCCAGCAGCCAACCGCTAGGGAACACCGGGGAGCTGTTTTTT CASSQPLGNTGELFF
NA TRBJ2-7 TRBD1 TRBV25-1 TGTGCCAGCAGTGGGAGGACAGGGGGCCCATCCGAGCAGTACTTC CASSGRTGGPSEQYF
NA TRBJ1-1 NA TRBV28 TGTGCCAGCAGCGTTAACACTGAAGCTTTCTTT CASSVNTEAFF
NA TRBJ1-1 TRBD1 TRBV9 TGTGCCAGCAGCGGAGGGACAGGGAGGCCTGAAGCTTTCTTT CASSGGTGRPEAFF
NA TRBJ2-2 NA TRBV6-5 TGTGCCAGCAGCAGACAGGACGGGGAGCTGTTTTTT CASSRQDGELFF
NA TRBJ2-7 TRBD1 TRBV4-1 TGCGCCAGCAGCCAACCACCGGGACAGGTCTACGAGCAGTACTTC CASSQPPGQVYEQYF
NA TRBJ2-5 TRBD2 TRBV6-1 TGTGCCAGCAGTGAAGCAAGGACTAGCGGATACCAAGAGACCCAGTACTTC CASSEARTSGYQETQYF
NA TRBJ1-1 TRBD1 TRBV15 TGTGCCACCAGCAGAGGGACAGGGAACACTGAAGCTTTCTTT CATSRGTGNTEAFF
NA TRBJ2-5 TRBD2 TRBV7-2 TGTGCCAGCAGCTTAGTAGGCGGGAGTCGGCAAGAGACCCAGTACTTC CASSLVGGSRQETQYF
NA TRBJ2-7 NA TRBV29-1 TGCAGCGTTGGTAGGGGCTCCTACGAGCAGTACTTC CSVGRGSYEQYF
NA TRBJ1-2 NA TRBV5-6 TGTGCCAGCAGCCCACGCTGGGGGGAGGGCTATGGCTACACCTTC CASSPRWGEGYGYTF
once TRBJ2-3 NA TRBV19 TGTGCCAGCAAGATGGCCTCCACAGATACGCAGTATTTT CASKMASTDTQYF
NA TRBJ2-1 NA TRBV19 TGTGCCAGTACCCCGCCAGCGGGCACCTACAATGAGCAGTTCTTC CASTPPAGTYNEQFF
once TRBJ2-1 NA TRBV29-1 TGCAGCGTTGGAGAGAGATCTCAGTTCTTC CSVGERSQFF
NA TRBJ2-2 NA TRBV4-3 TGCGCCAGCAGCCAAGTAATGACTCAGAACACCGGGGAGCTGTTTTTT CASSQVMTQNTGELFF
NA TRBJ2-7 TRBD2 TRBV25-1 TGTGCCAGCAGTGATGGGGCTAGCGGGTACTTC CASSDGASGYF
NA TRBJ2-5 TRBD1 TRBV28 TGTGCCAGCAGTTTACTGGGACAGGGAAAGACCCAGTACTTC CASSLLGQGKTQYF
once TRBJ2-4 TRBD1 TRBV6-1 TGTGCCAGCAGCTCTGGACGGGACAGGGGGAACTTC CASSSGRDRGNF
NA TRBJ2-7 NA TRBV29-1 TGCAGCGTCCGACTCGGACAGCCTAGCTCCTACGAGCAGTACTTC CSVRLGQPSSYEQYF
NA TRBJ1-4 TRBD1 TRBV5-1 TGCGCCAGCAGCGCCCCCGGGACAGGGACCGAAAAACTGTTTTTT CASSAPGTGTEKLFF
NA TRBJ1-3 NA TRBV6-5 TGTGCCAGCAGTTACTCACGGGGTACCTCTGGAAACACCATATATTTT CASSYSRGTSGNTIYF
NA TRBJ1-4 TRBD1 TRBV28 TGTGCCAGCAGTTCCCCGGACAGGGGCAATGAAAAACTGTTTTTT CASSSPDRGNEKLFF
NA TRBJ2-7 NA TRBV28 TGTGCCAGCAGTTTATATTCGGGACTCAACTACGAGCAGTACTTC CASSLYSGLNYEQYF
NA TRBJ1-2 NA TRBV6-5 TGTGCCAGCAGCGAGGGCACTTATGGCTACACCTTC CASSEGTYGYTF
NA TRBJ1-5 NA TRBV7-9 TGTGCCAGCAGCTTAGGAGGAGTTCAGCCCCAGCATTTT CASSLGGVQPQHF
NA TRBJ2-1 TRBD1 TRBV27 TGTGCCAGCAGTTTAGTTACAGGGGTCACCTACAATGAGCAGTTCTTC CASSLVTGVTYNEQFF
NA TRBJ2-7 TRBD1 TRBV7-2 TGTGCCAGCAGCCGCTGGGACAGCCTATCCTACGAGCAGTACTTC CASSRWDSLSYEQYF